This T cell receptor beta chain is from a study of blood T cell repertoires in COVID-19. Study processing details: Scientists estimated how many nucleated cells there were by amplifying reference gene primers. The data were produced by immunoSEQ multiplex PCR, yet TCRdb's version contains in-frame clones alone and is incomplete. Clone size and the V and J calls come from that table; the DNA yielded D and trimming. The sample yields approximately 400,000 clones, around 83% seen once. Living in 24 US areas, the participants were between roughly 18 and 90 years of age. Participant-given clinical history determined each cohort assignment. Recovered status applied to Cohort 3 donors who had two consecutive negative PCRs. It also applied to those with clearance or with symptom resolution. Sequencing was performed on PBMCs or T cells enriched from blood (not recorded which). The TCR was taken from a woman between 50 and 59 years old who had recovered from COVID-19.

In DNA form, the CDR3 reads TGTGCCAGCAGTGACGGGGGGCGGGAAGATACGCAGTATTTT. Translating it yields CASSDGGREDTQYF. The chain carries TRBV28 and TRBJ2-3; D possibly corresponds to TRBD2 (7 bases). Per germline, CDR1 MDHEN and CDR2 SYDVKM. The germline V and J ends were trimmed by 5 bases and 5 bases, with 14 bases remaining between them. The CDR3 contains 14 residues.